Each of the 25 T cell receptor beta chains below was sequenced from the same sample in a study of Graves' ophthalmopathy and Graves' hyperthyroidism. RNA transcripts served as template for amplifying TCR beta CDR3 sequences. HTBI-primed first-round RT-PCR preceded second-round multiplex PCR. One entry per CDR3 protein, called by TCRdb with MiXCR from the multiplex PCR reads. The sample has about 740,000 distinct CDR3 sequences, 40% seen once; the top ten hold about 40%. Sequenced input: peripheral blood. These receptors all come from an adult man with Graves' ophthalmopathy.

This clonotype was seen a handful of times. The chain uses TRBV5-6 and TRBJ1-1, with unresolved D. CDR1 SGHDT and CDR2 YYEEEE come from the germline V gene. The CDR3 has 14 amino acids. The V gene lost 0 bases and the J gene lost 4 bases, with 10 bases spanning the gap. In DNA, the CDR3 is TGTGCCAGCAGCTTGGGACCAGTGGGCACTGAAGCTTTCTTT. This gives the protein CASSLGPVGTEAFF.

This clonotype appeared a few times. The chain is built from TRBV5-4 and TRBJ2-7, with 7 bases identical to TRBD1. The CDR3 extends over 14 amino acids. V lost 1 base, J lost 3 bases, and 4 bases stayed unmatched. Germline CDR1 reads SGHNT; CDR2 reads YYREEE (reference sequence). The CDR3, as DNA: TGTGCCAGCAGCTTGTGGGACAGCGTCTACGAGCAGTACTTC. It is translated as CASSLWDSVYEQYF.

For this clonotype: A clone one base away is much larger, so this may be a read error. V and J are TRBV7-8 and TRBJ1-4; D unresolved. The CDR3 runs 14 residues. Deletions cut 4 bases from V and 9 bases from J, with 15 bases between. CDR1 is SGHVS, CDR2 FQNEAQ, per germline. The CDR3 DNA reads TGTGCCAGCAGCTCGCGGTGGGAGGTCCAAAAACTGTTTTTT. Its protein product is CASSSRWEVQKLFF.

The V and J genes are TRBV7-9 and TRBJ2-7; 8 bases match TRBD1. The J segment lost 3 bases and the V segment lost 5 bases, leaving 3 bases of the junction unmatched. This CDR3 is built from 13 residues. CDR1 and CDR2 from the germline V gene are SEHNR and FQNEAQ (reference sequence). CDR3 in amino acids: CASSEDRVYEQYF. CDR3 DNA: TGTGCCAGCAGCGAGGACAGGGTCTACGAGCAGTACTTC.

The CDR3 DNA sequence: TGTGCCATCGAGGCAGGGACAGTCGGCTACACCTTC. It specifies CAIEAGTVGYTF. V usage is TRBV10-3 and J usage is TRBJ1-2; TRBD1 agrees at 7 bases. Germline V lookup: CDR1 ENHRY, CDR2 SYGVKD. The length of the CDR3 is 12 residues. V dropped 8 bases and J dropped 8; count of bases not matched to a gene: 8.

The CDR3 bases are TGCAGCGTCATGGACAGGGGCGGCTACACCTTC. Its protein is CSVMDRGGYTF. This chain uses TRBV29-1 with TRBJ1-2, with 9 bases matching TRBD1. Germline V gene lookup returns CDR1 SQVTM and CDR2 ANQGSEA. V gave up 6 bases and J gave up 8 bases; unmatched junction bases: 4. The length of the CDR3 is 11 residues.

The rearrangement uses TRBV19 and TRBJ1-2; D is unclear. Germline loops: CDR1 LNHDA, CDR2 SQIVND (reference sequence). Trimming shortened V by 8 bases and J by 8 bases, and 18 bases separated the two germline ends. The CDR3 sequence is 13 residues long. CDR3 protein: CASREDLHRGYTF. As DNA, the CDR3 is TGTGCCAGTCGCGAAGATCTCCACCGCGGCTACACCTTC.

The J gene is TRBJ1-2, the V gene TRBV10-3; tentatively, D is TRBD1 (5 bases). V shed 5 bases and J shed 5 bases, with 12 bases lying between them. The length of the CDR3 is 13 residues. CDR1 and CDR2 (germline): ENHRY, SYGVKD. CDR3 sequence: CAISRPGSYGYTF. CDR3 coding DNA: TGTGCCATCAGTCGACCAGGGTCTTATGGCTACACCTTC.

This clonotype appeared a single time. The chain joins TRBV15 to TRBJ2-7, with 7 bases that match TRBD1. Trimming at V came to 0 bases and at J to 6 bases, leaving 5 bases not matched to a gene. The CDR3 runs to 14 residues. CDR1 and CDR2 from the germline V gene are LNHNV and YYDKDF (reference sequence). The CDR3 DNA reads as TGTGCCACCAGCAGAGATGTCTCAGGGGGCGAGCAGTACTTC. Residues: CATSRDVSGGEQYF.

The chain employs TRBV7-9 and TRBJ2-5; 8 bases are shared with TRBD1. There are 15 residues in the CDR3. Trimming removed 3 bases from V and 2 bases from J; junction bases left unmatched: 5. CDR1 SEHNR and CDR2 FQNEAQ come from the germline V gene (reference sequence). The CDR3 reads CASSFRDRNQETQYF. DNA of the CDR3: TGTGCCAGCAGCTTCCGGGACAGGAATCAAGAGACCCAGTACTTC.

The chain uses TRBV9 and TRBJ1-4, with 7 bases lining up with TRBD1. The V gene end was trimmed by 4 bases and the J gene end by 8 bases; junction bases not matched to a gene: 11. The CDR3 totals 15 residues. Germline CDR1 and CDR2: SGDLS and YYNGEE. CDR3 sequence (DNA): TGTGCCAGCAGCCAAGAGGGGGCAATGGGGGAAAAACTGTTTTTT. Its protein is CASSQEGAMGEKLFF.

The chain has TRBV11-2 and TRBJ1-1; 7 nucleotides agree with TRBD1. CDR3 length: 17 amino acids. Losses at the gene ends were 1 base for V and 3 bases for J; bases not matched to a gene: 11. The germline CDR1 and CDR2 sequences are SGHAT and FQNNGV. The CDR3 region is CASSLGPDRLVDTEAFF. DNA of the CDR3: TGTGCCAGCAGCTTAGGGCCGGACAGGCTCGTGGACACTGAAGCTTTCTTT. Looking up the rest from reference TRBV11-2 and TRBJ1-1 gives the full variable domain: EAGVAQSPRYKIIEKRQSVAFWCNPISGHATLYWYQQILGQGPKLLIQFQNNGVVDDSQLPKDRFSAERLKGVDSTLKIQPAKLEDSAVYLCASSLGPDRLVDTEAFFGQGTRLTVV.

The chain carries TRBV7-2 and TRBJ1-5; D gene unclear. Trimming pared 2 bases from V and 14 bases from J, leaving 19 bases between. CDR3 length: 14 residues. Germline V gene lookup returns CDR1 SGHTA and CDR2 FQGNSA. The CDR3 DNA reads TGTGCCAGCAGCTTAACCGCTCGCGGCAACTACGAGCATTTT. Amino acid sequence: CASSLTARGNYEHF.

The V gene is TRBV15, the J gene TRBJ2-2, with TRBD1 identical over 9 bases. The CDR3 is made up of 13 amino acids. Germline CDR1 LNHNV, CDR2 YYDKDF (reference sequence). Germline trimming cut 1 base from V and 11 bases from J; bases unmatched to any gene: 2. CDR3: CATSRGTGDELFF. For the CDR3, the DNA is TGTGCCACCAGCAGAGGGACAGGGGATGAGCTGTTTTTT.

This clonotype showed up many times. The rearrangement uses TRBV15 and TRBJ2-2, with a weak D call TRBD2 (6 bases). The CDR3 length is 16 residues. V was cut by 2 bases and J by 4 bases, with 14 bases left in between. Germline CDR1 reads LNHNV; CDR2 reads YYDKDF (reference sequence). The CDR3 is CATSRLLARSTGELFF. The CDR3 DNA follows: TGTGCCACCAGCAGACTACTAGCCCGGAGCACCGGGGAGCTGTTTTTT.

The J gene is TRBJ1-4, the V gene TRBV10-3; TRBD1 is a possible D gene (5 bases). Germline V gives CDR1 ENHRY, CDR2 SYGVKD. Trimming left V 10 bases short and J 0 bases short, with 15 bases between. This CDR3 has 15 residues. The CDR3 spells CASSPGPTTNEKLFF. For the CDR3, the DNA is TGTGCCAGCAGCCCGGGACCGACAACTAATGAAAAACTGTTTTTT.

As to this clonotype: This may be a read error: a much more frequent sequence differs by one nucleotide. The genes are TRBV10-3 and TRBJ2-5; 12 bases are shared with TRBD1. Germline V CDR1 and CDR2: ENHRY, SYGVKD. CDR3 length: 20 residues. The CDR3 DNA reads TGTGCCAGCAGTGACGTCCCGGGACAGGGGGCGAGTTCGGGCGGAGAGACCCAGTACTTC. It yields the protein CASSDVPGQGASSGGETQYF.

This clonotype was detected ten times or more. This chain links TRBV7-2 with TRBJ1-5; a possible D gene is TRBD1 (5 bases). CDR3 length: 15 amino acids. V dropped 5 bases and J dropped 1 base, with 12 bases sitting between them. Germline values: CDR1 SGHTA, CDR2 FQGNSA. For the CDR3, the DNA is TGTGCCAGCAGCCCGGGGGGGGAAAGCAATCAGCCCCAGCATTTT. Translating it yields CASSPGGESNQPQHF.

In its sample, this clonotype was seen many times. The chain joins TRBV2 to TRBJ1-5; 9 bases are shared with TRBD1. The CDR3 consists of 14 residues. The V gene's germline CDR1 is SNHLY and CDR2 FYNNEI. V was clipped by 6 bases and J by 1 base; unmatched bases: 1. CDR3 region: CASRTGGSNQPQHF. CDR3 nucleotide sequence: TGTGCCAGCAGGACAGGGGGAAGCAATCAGCCCCAGCATTTT.

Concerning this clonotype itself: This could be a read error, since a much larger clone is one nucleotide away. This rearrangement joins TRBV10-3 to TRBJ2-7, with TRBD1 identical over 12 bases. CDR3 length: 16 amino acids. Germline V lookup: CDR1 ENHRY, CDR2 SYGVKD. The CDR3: CAISESTGQGAGEQHF. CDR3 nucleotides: TGTGCCATCAGTGAGTCGACGGGACAGGGGGCAGGCGAGCAGCACTTC.

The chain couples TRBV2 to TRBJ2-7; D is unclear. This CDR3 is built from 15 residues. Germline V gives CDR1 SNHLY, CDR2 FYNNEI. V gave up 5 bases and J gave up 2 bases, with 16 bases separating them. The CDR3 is CASSYGESRPYEQYF. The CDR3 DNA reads TGTGCCAGCAGTTACGGTGAGAGTAGACCCTACGAGCAGTACTTC.

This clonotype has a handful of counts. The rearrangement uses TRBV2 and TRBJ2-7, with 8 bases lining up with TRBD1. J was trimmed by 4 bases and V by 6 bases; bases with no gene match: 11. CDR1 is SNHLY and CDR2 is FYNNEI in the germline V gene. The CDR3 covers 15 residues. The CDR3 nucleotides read TGTGCCAGCAGGACCAACAGACAGGGGAGGTACGAGCAGTACTTC. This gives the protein CASRTNRQGRYEQYF.

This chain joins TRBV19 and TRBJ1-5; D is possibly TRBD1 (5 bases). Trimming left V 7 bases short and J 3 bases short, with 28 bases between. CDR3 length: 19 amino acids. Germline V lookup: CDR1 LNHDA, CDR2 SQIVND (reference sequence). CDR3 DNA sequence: TGTGCCAGTAACAAACGGGGGAGCGGGTCCACAACTTACAATCAGCCCCAGCATTTT. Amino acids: CASNKRGSGSTTYNQPQHF.

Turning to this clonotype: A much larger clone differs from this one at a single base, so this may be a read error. CDR3 in amino acids: CASSPIRGQQGTQYF. Here the CDR3 DNA reads TGTGCCAGCAGCCCTATAAGGGGACAACAAGGGACCCAGTACTTC. The chain links TRBV7-9 to TRBJ2-5; possibly TRBD1 for D (6 bases). CDR3 length equals 15 residues. In germline, CDR1 is SEHNR, CDR2 FQNEAQ (reference sequence).

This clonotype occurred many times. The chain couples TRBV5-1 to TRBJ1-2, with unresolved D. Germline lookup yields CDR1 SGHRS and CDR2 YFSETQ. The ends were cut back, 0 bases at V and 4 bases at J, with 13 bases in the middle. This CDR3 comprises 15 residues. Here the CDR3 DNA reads TGCGCCAGCAGCTTGGGCTCTGTCAGCTTCTATGGCTACACCTTC. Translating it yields CASSLGSVSFYGYTF.